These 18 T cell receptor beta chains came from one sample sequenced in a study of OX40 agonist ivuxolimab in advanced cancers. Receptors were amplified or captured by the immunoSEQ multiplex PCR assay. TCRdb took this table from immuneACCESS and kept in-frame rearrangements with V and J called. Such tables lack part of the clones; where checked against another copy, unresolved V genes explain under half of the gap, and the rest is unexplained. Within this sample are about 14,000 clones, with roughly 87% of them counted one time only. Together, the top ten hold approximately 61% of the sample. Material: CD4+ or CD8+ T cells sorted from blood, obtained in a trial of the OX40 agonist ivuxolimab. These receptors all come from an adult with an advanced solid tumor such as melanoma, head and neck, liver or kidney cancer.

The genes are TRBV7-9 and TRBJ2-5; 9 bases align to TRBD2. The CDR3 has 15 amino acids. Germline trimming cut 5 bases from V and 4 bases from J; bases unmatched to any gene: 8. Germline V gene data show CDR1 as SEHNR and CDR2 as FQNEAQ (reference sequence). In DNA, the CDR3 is TGTGCCAGCAGCCCGTTAGCGGGAGCTGGAGAGACCCAGTACTTC. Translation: CASSPLAGAGETQYF.

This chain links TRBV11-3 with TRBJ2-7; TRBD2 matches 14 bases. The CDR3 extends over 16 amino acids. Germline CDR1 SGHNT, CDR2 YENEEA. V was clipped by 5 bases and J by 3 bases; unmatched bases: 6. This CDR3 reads CASSVGLAGGGYEQYF. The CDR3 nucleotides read TGTGCCAGCAGCGTCGGACTAGCGGGAGGTGGCTACGAGCAGTACTTC.

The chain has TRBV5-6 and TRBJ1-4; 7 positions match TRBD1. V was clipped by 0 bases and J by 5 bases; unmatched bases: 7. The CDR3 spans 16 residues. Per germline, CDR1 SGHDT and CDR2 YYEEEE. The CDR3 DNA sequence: TGTGCCAGCAGCTTGGAAATGGGACAGCGAAATGAAAAACTGTTTTTT. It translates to CASSLEMGQRNEKLFF.

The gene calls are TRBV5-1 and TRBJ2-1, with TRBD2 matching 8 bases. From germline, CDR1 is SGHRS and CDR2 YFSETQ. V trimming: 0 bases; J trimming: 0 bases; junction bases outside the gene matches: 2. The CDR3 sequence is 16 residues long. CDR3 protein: CASSLDLAGSYNEQFF. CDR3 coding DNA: TGCGCCAGCAGCTTGGATCTAGCGGGCTCCTACAATGAGCAGTTCTTC.

DNA for the CDR3: TGTGCCAGCAGCTTCGGACAAAACTCCTACGAGCAGTACTTC. This encodes CASSFGQNSYEQYF. V is TRBV13 and J is TRBJ2-7; possible D gene TRBD1, 5 bases. This CDR3 region has 14 residues. Germline V gene sequence: CDR1 PRHDT, CDR2 FYEKMQ (reference sequence). The V and J ends lost 3 bases and 0 bases respectively, with 9 bases between them.

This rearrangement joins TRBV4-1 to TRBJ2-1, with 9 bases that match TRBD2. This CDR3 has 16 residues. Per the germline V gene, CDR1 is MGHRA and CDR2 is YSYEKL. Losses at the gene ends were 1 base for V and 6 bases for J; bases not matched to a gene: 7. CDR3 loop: CASSQVGGRAGNEQFF. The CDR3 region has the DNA TGCGCCAGCAGCCAAGTGGGCGGGAGGGCCGGCAATGAGCAGTTCTTC.

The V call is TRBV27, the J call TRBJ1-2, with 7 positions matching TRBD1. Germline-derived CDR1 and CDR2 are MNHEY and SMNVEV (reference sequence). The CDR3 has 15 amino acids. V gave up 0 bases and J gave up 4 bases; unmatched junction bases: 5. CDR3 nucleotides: TGTGCCAGCAGTTTATCGAGGCAGGGGGTCTATGGCTACACCTTC. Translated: CASSLSRQGVYGYTF.

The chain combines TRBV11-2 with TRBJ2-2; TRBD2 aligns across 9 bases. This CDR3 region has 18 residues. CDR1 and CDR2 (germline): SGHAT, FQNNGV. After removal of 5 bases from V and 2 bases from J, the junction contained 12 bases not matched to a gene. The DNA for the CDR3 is TGTGCCAGCAGCCTCGAGAGCGGGACTAGCCAAAACACCGGGGAGCTGTTTTTT. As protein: CASSLESGTSQNTGELFF.

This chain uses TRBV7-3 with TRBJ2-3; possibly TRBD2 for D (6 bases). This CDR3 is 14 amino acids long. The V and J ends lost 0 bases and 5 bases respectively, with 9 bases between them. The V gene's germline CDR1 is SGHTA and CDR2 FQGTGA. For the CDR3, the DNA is TGTGCCAGCAGCTTAACCGGGGGTGGAGATACGCAGTATTTT. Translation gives CASSLTGGGDTQYF.

The CDR3 DNA reads as TGTGCCAGCAGTTACTCCGGGACCTCCTACGAGCAGTACTTC. Protein: CASSYSGTSYEQYF. The chain combines TRBV6-6 with TRBJ2-7, with D perhaps matching TRBD1 or TRBD2 (5 bases each). The ends were cut back, 0 bases at V and 0 bases at J, with 6 bases in the middle. Looked up from germline, CDR1 is MNHNY and CDR2 is SVGAGI (reference sequence). This CDR3 region has 14 residues.

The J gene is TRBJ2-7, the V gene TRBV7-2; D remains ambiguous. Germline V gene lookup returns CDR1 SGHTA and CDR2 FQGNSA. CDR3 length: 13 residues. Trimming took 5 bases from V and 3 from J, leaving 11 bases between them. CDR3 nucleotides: TGTGCCAGCAGCGCAGAGGAGAGCTACGAGCAGTACTTC. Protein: CASSAEESYEQYF. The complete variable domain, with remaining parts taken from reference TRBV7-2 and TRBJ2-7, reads GAGVSQSPSNKVTEKGKDVELRCDPISGHTALYWYRQSLGQGLEFLIYFQGNSAPDKSGLPSDRFSAERTGGSVSTLTIQRTQQEDSAVYLCASSAEESYEQYFGPGTRLTVT.

This CDR3 is CASSAGGQSQETQYF. CDR3 bases: TGTGCCAGCAGCGCCGGGGGACAAAGTCAAGAGACCCAGTACTTC. The chain couples TRBV9 to TRBJ2-5; D is possibly TRBD1 or TRBD2 (6 bases each). The length of the CDR3 is 15 residues. The V end lost 3 bases, the J end lost 2 bases, and 14 bases lay between the germline ends. Looked up from germline, CDR1 is SGDLS and CDR2 is YYNGEE.

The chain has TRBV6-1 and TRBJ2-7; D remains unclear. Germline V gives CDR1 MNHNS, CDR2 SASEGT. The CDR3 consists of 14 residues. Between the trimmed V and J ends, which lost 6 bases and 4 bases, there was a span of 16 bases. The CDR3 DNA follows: TGTGCCAGCAGAGCCCTCGAGGTGCAGTACGAGCAGTACTTC. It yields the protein CASRALEVQYEQYF.

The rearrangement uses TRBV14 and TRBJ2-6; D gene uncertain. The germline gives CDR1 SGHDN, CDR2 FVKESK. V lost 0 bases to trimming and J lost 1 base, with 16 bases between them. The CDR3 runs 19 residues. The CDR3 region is CASSQDPLLSGSGANVLTF. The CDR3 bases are TGTGCCAGCAGCCAAGATCCTCTCCTGTCCGGGTCTGGGGCCAACGTCCTGACTTTC.

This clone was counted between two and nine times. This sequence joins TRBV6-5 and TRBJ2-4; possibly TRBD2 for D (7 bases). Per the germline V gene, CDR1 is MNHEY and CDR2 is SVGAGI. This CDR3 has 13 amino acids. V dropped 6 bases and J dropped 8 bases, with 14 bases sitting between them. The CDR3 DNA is TGTGCCAGCAGCGGGGTCGGGGGGCACATTCAGTACTTC. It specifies CASSGVGGHIQYF.

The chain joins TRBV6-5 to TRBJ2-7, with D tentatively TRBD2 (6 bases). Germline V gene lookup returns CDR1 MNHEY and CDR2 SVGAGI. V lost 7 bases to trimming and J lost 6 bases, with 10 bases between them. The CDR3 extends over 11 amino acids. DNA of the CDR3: TGTGCCAGCAATATGGAGGGCGAGCAGTACTTC. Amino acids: CASNMEGEQYF.

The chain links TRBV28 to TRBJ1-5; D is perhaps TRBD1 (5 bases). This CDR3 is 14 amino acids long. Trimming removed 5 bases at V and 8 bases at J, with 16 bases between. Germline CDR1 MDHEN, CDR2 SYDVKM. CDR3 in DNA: TGTGCCAGCAGTCGCAGGGTCCGGGTGGAGCCCCAGCATTTT. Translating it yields CASSRRVRVEPQHF.

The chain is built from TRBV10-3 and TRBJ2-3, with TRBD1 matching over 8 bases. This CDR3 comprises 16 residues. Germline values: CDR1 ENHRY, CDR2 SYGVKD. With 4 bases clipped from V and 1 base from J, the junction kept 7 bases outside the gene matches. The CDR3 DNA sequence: TGTGCCATCAGTGGGACCCCGGGACAGGGCACAGATACGCAGTATTTT. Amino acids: CAISGTPGQGTDTQYF.